Sequencing of this TCR beta chain was carried out in a study of chemoradiotherapy in HPV16-positive cancers. The V gene's germline CDR1 is SGHDT and CDR2 YYEEEE. There are 15 residues in the CDR3. V was trimmed by 0 bases and J by 1 base, leaving 8 bases between them. Only in-frame clones appear in the TCRdb table, and some are missing; sequencing was by immunoSEQ multiplex PCR. Of around 9,000 clones listed, roughly 70% are singletons. This rearrangement joins TRBV5-6 to TRBJ1-3; no clear D. The source of this sequence is a human donor with HPV-associated anogenital cancer. The starting material was tumor tissue, obtained from a patient who underwent chemoradiotherapy. For the CDR3, the DNA is TGTGCCAGCAGCTTGGAGGGCAGATCTGGAAACACCATATATTTT. This gives the protein CASSLEGRSGNTIYF.